This T cell receptor beta chain was found in a study of identical twins (TCRdb year 2016). Broadly, across the study: To test whether fetal clonotypes persist, this study deep-sequenced TCR alpha and beta repertoires from monozygotic twins, from unrelated adults of various ages, and from cord blood. To rule out contamination, the twin experiments were replicated at different times with different library preparation protocols. Broader findings and caveats from the paper: Compared with coincidental sharing between unrelated individuals, out-of-frame TCR alpha sequences shared between twins showed an excess of sequences with low generation probability. Zero-insertion analyses could be partly confounded by invariant T cells such as MAIT and iNKT, though diverse VJ usage argued against such confounding for most clonotypes. In beta out-of-frame sequences, excess twin sharing was weaker, because having fewer shared sequences lowered the signal-to-noise ratio. Because the same donors could not be followed over many years, the conclusions depended on cross-sectional statistical analysis. Recombination models systematically underestimated out-of-frame TCR alpha sharing in monozygotic twins but agreed with sharing between unrelated individuals. Abundant cord blood beta clonotypes carried fewer insertions; young adult naive repertoires showed a weaker similar trend, while memory repertoires showed none.

Only healthy Caucasian donors were included. Three pairs of female monozygotic twins, all aged roughly 18 to 29 years, were included in the twin cohort. Positive isolation kits from Invitrogen were used to isolate the CD4+ and CD8+ T cell populations. The germline V gene (reference sequence) yields SEHNR for CDR1 and FQNEAQ for CDR2. The CDR3 starts with the cysteine, ends with the phenylalanine, and has 12 residues. Only CDR3 DNA is held: 36 bases, read in frame from base 1. V is cut by 5 bases and J by 8 bases, and the space between the germline ends is 12 bases. About this clonotype itself: Its cognate antigen has yet to be identified. No much larger clonotype is one base removed from it; base qualities were not supplied.

The library was prepared using 5' RACE. TCRdb lists the instrument as Illumina HiSeq 2000. A universal primer binding site was introduced by template switching, and a unique molecular identifier was present in the final cDNA, enabling accurate counting of TCR cDNA molecules. First-strand cDNA for TCR alpha and beta chains was synthesized from specific primers in the conserved constant-segment region. To control for contamination, each cDNA library was double barcoded with a SMART-Mk sample barcode plus Illumina barcodes. TruSeq adapter sequences and Illumina sample barcodes were added in two successive PCR steps. Sequencing of the TCR alpha and beta cDNA libraries was done on the Illumina HiSeq platform using custom primers. Turning to the authors' computational methods: Unique molecular identifiers were extracted from raw reads with MiGEC, and CDR3 positions were determined with MiXCR. Recombination models were inferred per individual with the repgenHMM and IGoR tools using an EM algorithm. The analysis of shared clonotypes was done with the tcR package in R, with sharing normalized by the product of cloneset sizes. To study raw recombination without the effects of thymic and clonal selection, out-of-frame nonproductive sequences were analyzed. Starting from the raw public reads, TCRdb applied fastp trimming at Q25, assembled clones with MiXCR and retained in-frame beta chains. Each CDR3 protein appears once, grouped with its most common genes and DNA. These V and J calls derive from TCRdb rather than the authors' analysis. In all, the sample holds under 350,000 distinct CDR3 sequences, and over 8.5% of those were seen once. The biggest ten clones account for roughly 6.8% of the sample.

These data were likewise used in another study, on yellow fever vaccine responses in identical twins. The second paper further reports: The T cell response to vaccination in identical twins was reported by the authors to appear partly convergent and partly personalized. The study precisely tracked vaccine-responding T cell clones in identical twins.

The sequence came from a woman between 18 and 29 years old in good health. The sample was CD8+ T cells sorted from blood. The rearrangement combines TRBV7-9 with TRBJ1-1; a tentative D match to TRBD1 spans 5 bases. The CDR3 loop reads CASSQGHIEAFF. The DNA sequence is as follows: TGTGCCAGCAGCCAAGGACACATAGAAGCTTTCTTT.